Below are 17 T cell receptor beta chains sequenced from a single sample in a study. TCRdb processed the RT-PCR reads anew with MiXCR; each CDR3 protein has one entry. Among more than 600,000 distinct CDR3 sequences listed, 12% to 15% were seen once. The sequencing input was memory CD4+ T cells from blood. The receptors originated from a female donor in good health, serving as a healthy control.

This clonotype was observed a handful of times. This rearrangement joins TRBV24-1 to TRBJ2-1; 13 nucleotides line up with TRBD2. The CDR3 has 17 residues. Germline CDR1 and CDR2: KGHDR and SFDVKD. Germline trimming cut 2 bases from V and 3 bases from J; bases unmatched to any gene: 3. CDR3 in DNA: TGTGCCACCAGTGATTCTTGGACTAGCGGGAGCTACAATGAGCAGTTCTTC. Amino acid sequence: CATSDSWTSGSYNEQFF.

Ten or more counts support this clonotype. The genes are TRBV5-1 and TRBJ1-2; D may be TRBD1 (6 bases). The CDR3 loop spans 15 amino acids. Deletions cut 0 bases from V and 3 bases from J, with 12 bases between. The germline V gene encodes CDR1 SGHRS and CDR2 YFSETQ. As DNA, the CDR3 is TGCGCCAGCAGCTTGGAGGCACAGGGTGACTATGGCTACACCTTC. It specifies CASSLEAQGDYGYTF.

The rearrangement links TRBV15 to TRBJ2-1, with 7 positions matching TRBD2. Germline assignment: CDR1 LNHNV and CDR2 YYDKDF (reference sequence). The length of the CDR3 is 15 residues. After removal of 0 bases from V and 8 bases from J, the junction contained 7 bases not matched to a gene. CDR3 protein: CATSRDRAGEDEQFF. The CDR3 nucleotides read TGTGCCACCAGCAGAGATAGGGCGGGGGAGGATGAGCAGTTCTTC.

In this sample, this clonotype turned up a few times. A much larger clone lies one base from this, so it may be a read error. The V and J genes are TRBV7-2 and TRBJ2-1; TRBD2 matches 12 bases. CDR1 and CDR2 from the germline V gene are SGHTA and FQGNSA. The CDR3 length is 15 residues. Here the CDR3 reads CASSLLAGGYIEQFF. The CDR3 DNA reads as TGTGCCAGCAGTTTACTAGCGGGGGGTTACATTGAGCAGTTCTTC.

The CDR3 here is CSARDWTGATYNSPLHF. CDR3 sequence (DNA): TGCAGTGCTAGAGATTGGACAGGAGCTACCTATAATTCACCCCTCCACTTT. The V gene is TRBV20-1, the J gene TRBJ1-6, with TRBD1 matching 7 bases. The CDR3 sequence is 17 residues long. In germline, CDR1 is DFQATT, CDR2 SNEGSKA (reference sequence). V dropped 0 bases and J dropped 2; count of bases not matched to a gene: 7.

The V and J genes are TRBV7-2 and TRBJ2-5; D is undetermined. With 5 bases removed from V and 5 bases from J, the gap between germline ends came to 15 bases. CDR3 length equals 14 residues. The germline V gene encodes CDR1 SGHTA and CDR2 FQGNSA. The CDR3 bases are TGTGCCAGCAGCCTGTCTGCGGCGGAGGAGACCCAGTACTTC. Translation gives CASSLSAAEETQYF.

The V call is TRBV6-2 or TRBV6-3, the J call TRBJ2-7; 10 bases match TRBD2. The CDR3 runs to 14 residues. V shed 6 bases, J shed 9 bases, and the junction held 11 bases outside the gene matches. The germline CDR1 and CDR2 sequences are MNHEY and SVGEGT. CDR3 in amino acids: CASSGLAAVVRQYF. DNA of the CDR3: TGTGCCAGCAGCGGACTAGCGGCCGTCGTTCGGCAGTACTTC.

This clonotype has a handful of counts. One end of the junction varies from germline; a read error may be responsible. The V and J genes are TRBV19 and TRBJ2-1, with TRBD2 identical over 7 bases. From germline, CDR1 is LNHDA and CDR2 SQIVND (reference sequence). The CDR3 has 14 amino acids. The CDR3 DNA sequence: TGTGCCAGTAATATAGCGGGTACACGAAGGGAGCAGTTCTTC. Encoded protein: CASNIAGTRREQFF.

This clonotype was counted only a few times. The chain carries TRBV12-3 or TRBV12-4 and TRBJ2-1; TRBD2 matches 10 bases. The CDR3 covers 15 residues. With V trimmed by 8 bases and J by 9 bases, 13 bases remained unmatched. CDR3 DNA sequence: TGTGCCAGCGGAAAGACTAGCGGGTTTGCCGGTGAGCAGTTCTTC. Translation gives CASGKTSGFAGEQFF.

V gene TRBV20-1 combines with J gene TRBJ1-5; D is ambiguous. The germline gives CDR1 DFQATT, CDR2 SNEGSKA (reference sequence). The V gene lost 6 bases and the J gene lost 6 bases, with 21 bases spanning the gap. This CDR3 contains 15 residues. CDR3 in DNA: TGCAGTGCCCAAGAGACCCTTTCCCCGGGTCAGCCCCAGCATTTT. This translates into CSAQETLSPGQPQHF.

This clonotype has a handful of counts. This chain uses TRBV29-1 with TRBJ1-1, with 7 bases that match TRBD1. The germline CDR1 and CDR2 sequences are SQVTM and ANQGSEA. The ends lost 7 bases at V and 1 base at J; junction bases unmatched: 9. The CDR3 extends over 14 amino acids. CDR3 in DNA: TGCAGCGCCATTGGAAGACAGGGGAACACTGAAGCTTTCTTT. It yields the protein CSAIGRQGNTEAFF. The entire variable domain, with the rest obtained from reference TRBV29-1 and TRBJ1-1, is as follows: SAVISQKPSRDICQRGTSLTIQCQVDSQVTMMFWYRQQPGQSLTLIATANQGSEATYESGFVIDKFPISRPNLTFSTLTVSNMSPEDSSIYLCSAIGRQGNTEAFFGQGTRLTVV.

V and J are TRBV25-1 and TRBJ2-1; 11 bases align to TRBD2. V was clipped by 6 bases and J by 7 bases; unmatched bases: 11. The CDR3 covers 16 residues. CDR1 MGHDK and CDR2 SYGVNS come from the germline V gene. The CDR3 protein is CASSLISGRDGNEQFF. In nucleotides, the CDR3 is TGTGCCAGCAGCCTCATTAGCGGGAGGGATGGGAATGAGCAGTTCTTC.

This clonotype was observed at least ten times. The V and J genes are TRBV20-1 and TRBJ2-7; 10 bases line up with TRBD2. Per the germline V gene, CDR1 is DFQATT and CDR2 is SNEGSKA (reference sequence). The J segment lost 3 bases and the V segment lost 0 bases, leaving 11 bases of the junction unmatched. This CDR3 contains 17 residues. The CDR3, as DNA: TGCAGTGCTAGAGATCGGGCTAGCGGGAGTTTCATCTACGAGCAGTACTTC. Protein: CSARDRASGSFIYEQYF.

The chain is built from TRBV7-2 and TRBJ1-2; TRBD1 is a possible D gene (5 bases). This CDR3 has 13 amino acids. V was shortened by 1 base and J by 8 bases, with 11 bases between the two germline ends. Germline V lookup: CDR1 SGHTA, CDR2 FQGNSA. CDR3 nucleotide sequence: TGTGCCAGCAGCTTAGTAGGGGCGCAAGGCTACACCTTC. Residues: CASSLVGAQGYTF.

This clonotype was counted ten times or more. This chain uses TRBV12-3 or TRBV12-4 with TRBJ2-2; D is perhaps TRBD1 or TRBD2 (5 bases each). There are 15 residues in the CDR3. Trimming removed 7 bases at V and 4 bases at J, with 16 bases between. The CDR3 bases are TGTGCCAGCATCCGTCGGGAAACAGGCACCGGGGAGCTGTTTTTT. Translated: CASIRRETGTGELFF.

V is TRBV6-5 and J is TRBJ2-2; possible D gene TRBD1, 6 bases. CDR3 length: 15 residues. V was trimmed by 2 bases and J by 5 bases, leaving 12 bases between them. Germline CDR1 and CDR2: MNHEY and SVGAGI. The CDR3 spells CASSYGGSETGELFF. CDR3 DNA sequence: TGTGCCAGCAGTTACGGGGGCAGTGAAACCGGGGAGCTGTTTTTT.

The sample holds many counts of this clonotype. The chain employs TRBV20-1 and TRBJ2-1; D tentatively reads TRBD1 or TRBD2 (6 bases each). The germline gives CDR1 DFQATT, CDR2 SNEGSKA (reference sequence). CDR3 length equals 15 residues. In nucleotides, the CDR3 is TGCACCTCGCTACGGGCGGGGACATCATACAATGAGCAGTTCTTC. Translation: CTSLRAGTSYNEQFF.